What follows are 8 T cell receptor beta chains derived from one specimen sequenced in a study of T cells in localized non-small cell lung cancer. Data came from immunoSEQ multiplex PCR; TCRdb stores just in-frame clones and leaves some out. The sample has about 33,000 clones, about 80% seen once. The starting material was peripheral blood, obtained before any cancer treatment. The receptor set was obtained from an older male donor with stage III squamous cell lung carcinoma.

The chain carries TRBV28 and TRBJ1-5; D is undetermined. The germline V and J ends were trimmed by 8 bases and 3 bases, with 8 bases remaining between them. Germline values: CDR1 MDHEN, CDR2 SYDVKM. The CDR3 runs to 12 residues. The CDR3, as DNA: TGTGCCAGCTATACCCTCAATCAGCCCCAGCATTTT. Its translation is CASYTLNQPQHF.

J is TRBJ2-1 and V is TRBV11-2; 8 bases are shared with TRBD2. V lost 0 bases and J lost 4; bases outside the gene matches: 8. CDR3 length: 17 residues. Germline lookup yields CDR1 SGHAT and CDR2 FQNNGV. DNA for the CDR3: TGTGCCAGCAGCTTAGATCAGCGGGAGCGAAAATACAATGAGCAGTTCTTC. This sequence encodes CASSLDQRERKYNEQFF.

The V call is TRBV7-2, the J call TRBJ2-3, with 7 bases lining up with TRBD2. The germline V gene has CDR1 SGHTA and CDR2 FQGNSA. The V gene end was trimmed by 1 base and the J gene end by 0 bases; junction bases not matched to a gene: 1. The CDR3 is made up of 15 amino acids. The CDR3 reads CASSLVRGSTDTQYF. DNA of the CDR3: TGTGCCAGCAGCTTAGTGCGGGGGAGCACAGATACGCAGTATTTT.

This chain uses TRBV28 with TRBJ1-1; weak D call: TRBD1 (6 bases). V gave up 3 bases and J gave up 2 bases, with 10 bases separating them. This CDR3 has 14 residues. The germline V gene encodes CDR1 MDHEN and CDR2 SYDVKM. CDR3 bases: TGTGCCAGCAGTTTTTTAGGGGGAAACACTGAAGCTTTCTTT. Translating gives CASSFLGGNTEAFF.

This clone was found once. The chain carries TRBV9 and TRBJ1-5, with D unresolved. Trimming shortened V by 3 bases and J by 5 bases, and 12 bases separated the two germline ends. The germline V gene encodes CDR1 SGDLS and CDR2 YYNGEE. The CDR3 is 14 amino acids. The CDR3 nucleotides read TGTGCCAGCAGCGATGGGTCAGGTGATCAGCCCCAGCATTTT. It is translated as CASSDGSGDQPQHF.

The J gene is TRBJ2-7, the V gene TRBV13; 8 bases map to TRBD1. The CDR3 has 13 amino acids. CDR1 is PRHDT and CDR2 is FYEKMQ in the germline V gene (reference sequence). With 5 bases clipped from V and 3 bases from J, the junction kept 3 bases outside the gene matches. CDR3 region: CASSRQGRYEQYF. CDR3 sequence (DNA): TGTGCCAGCAGCAGACAGGGGCGCTACGAGCAGTACTTC.

The chain joins TRBV7-2 to TRBJ2-7; perhaps TRBD1 as D (6 bases). The CDR3 is made up of 14 amino acids. With 1 base removed from V and 5 bases from J, the gap between germline ends came to 12 bases. Germline V gene lookup returns CDR1 SGHTA and CDR2 FQGNSA. The CDR3 loop is CASSLGNRADEQYF. The CDR3 bases are TGTGCCAGCAGCTTAGGAAACAGGGCGGACGAGCAGTACTTC.

The genes are TRBV5-1 and TRBJ1-1; unclear D gene. The V end was cut by 0 bases, the J end by 3 bases, with 12 bases between. CDR1 and CDR2 (germline): SGHRS, YFSETQ. The CDR3 length is 15 residues. The CDR3 here is CASSLVVGRDTEAFF. Here the CDR3 DNA reads TGCGCCAGCAGCTTGGTTGTGGGGAGGGACACTGAAGCTTTCTTT.